A single sample gave rise to the 10 T cell receptor beta chains below, sequenced in a study of blood T cell repertoires in COVID-19 (dated by TCRdb to the early 2020s). To prepare the library, the immunoSEQ multiplex PCR assay was applied. This immuneACCESS table, as held by TCRdb, lists in-frame sequences with V and J called but not all clones. Of the missing ones, under half trace to an unresolved V gene in checked studies; the others have no known cause. This sample lists 150,000 to 180,000 clones; around 74% were detected once. Of the sample, around 3.4% is held by the ten largest clones. The source material was peripheral blood. These receptor sequences come from a woman aged 80 or over with acute or convalescent COVID-19.

The rearrangement links TRBV19 to TRBJ1-2, with 8 bases that match TRBD1. J was trimmed by 8 bases and V by 10 bases; bases with no gene match: 15. Germline V gene data show CDR1 as LNHDA and CDR2 as SQIVND (reference sequence). The CDR3 has 14 amino acids. The CDR3 reads CATTRGDRSQGYTF. The CDR3, as DNA: TGTGCCACCACCCGTGGGGACAGGTCGCAGGGCTACACCTTC.

The chain combines TRBV27 with TRBJ1-2; D is perhaps TRBD1 (6 bases). V gave up 3 bases and J gave up 3 bases, with 14 bases separating them. The CDR3 has 15 amino acids. Germline CDR1 is MNHEY and CDR2 is SMNVEV (reference sequence). CDR3 region: CASSFSGGGHYGYTF. The CDR3 DNA reads TGTGCCAGCAGTTTTTCCGGGGGGGGCCACTATGGCTACACCTTC.

This chain connects TRBV6-5 to TRBJ2-1; 9 bases line up with TRBD2. This CDR3 region has 15 residues. The junction had 5 bases not matched to a gene; V was cut back by 6 bases and J by 2 bases. Germline values: CDR1 MNHEY, CDR2 SVGAGI. This chain's CDR3 is CASRSGRTTYNEQFF. The CDR3 DNA sequence: TGTGCCAGCAGGAGCGGGAGGACTACCTACAATGAGCAGTTCTTC.

CDR3 nucleotides: TGTGCCAGCAGCGGACATAATGAAAAACTGTTTTTT. Protein: CASSGHNEKLFF. The gene calls are TRBV5-5 and TRBJ1-4, with D perhaps TRBD1 (5 bases). CDR1 SGHKS and CDR2 YYEKEE come from the germline V gene (reference sequence). The CDR3 covers 12 residues. With 4 bases removed from V and 4 bases from J, the gap between germline ends came to 5 bases.

This clone was seen only a few times. This chain connects TRBV6-5 to TRBJ1-1, with 9 nucleotides matching TRBD1. The CDR3 runs to 14 residues. The germline V gene encodes CDR1 MNHEY and CDR2 SVGAGI. V shed 2 bases and J 4 bases; nucleotides not matched to a gene: 2. CDR3 sequence (DNA): TGTGCCAGCAGTTACGGGGACAGGGTCACTGAAGCTTTCTTT. It specifies CASSYGDRVTEAFF.

This chain connects TRBV5-1 to TRBJ1-2, with D hard to call. The CDR3 is 13 amino acids. The germline CDR1 and CDR2 sequences are SGHRS and YFSETQ. V shed 1 base and J shed 2 bases, with 6 bases lying between them. The CDR3 DNA follows: TGCGCCAGCAGCTTGTCAGAAAACTATGGCTACACCTTC. This encodes CASSLSENYGYTF.

With regard to this clone: A read error may account for a junction end that differs from germline. V usage is TRBV19 and J usage is TRBJ1-3; 7 bases are a match to TRBD1. CDR1 is LNHDA, CDR2 SQIVND, per germline (reference sequence). This CDR3 contains 14 residues. The CDR3 spells CASKRQGQGNTIYF. The CDR3 DNA reads as TGTGCTAGTAAACGACAGGGTCAAGGAAACACCATATATTTT.

This clone was detected only a few times. The CDR3, as DNA: TGTGCCAGCAGCTTGGGTGGGCTTAGCTCCTACGAGCAGTACTTC. Its protein product is CASSLGGLSSYEQYF. The chain recombines TRBV7-3 with TRBJ2-7; D is unresolved. Germline V lookup: CDR1 SGHTA, CDR2 FQGTGA. This CDR3 has 15 residues. The V end was cut by 3 bases, the J end by 0 bases, with 12 bases between.

CDR3 sequence (DNA): TGTGCCAGTAGGGTGACGGGACTTCACTCCGCGACCCAGTACTTC. This codes for CASRVTGLHSATQYF. The genes are TRBV19 and TRBJ2-5, with D perhaps matching TRBD2 (6 bases). The CDR3 contains 15 residues. Germline V lookup: CDR1 LNHDA, CDR2 SQIVND (reference sequence). V lost 6 bases, J lost 7 bases, and 21 bases lay in between.

This clone has only a few counts. The chain employs TRBV19 and TRBJ1-1; no clear D. Trimming removed 7 bases at V and 4 bases at J, with 19 bases between. The germline gives CDR1 LNHDA, CDR2 SQIVND (reference sequence). CDR3 size: 15 residues. The DNA of the CDR3 is TGTGCCAGTACAGGACGGGGTGGGGTGAGCACTGAAGCTTTCTTT. This sequence encodes CASTGRGGVSTEAFF. The full variable domain, with the rest looked up from reference TRBV19 and TRBJ1-1, is DGGITQSPKYLFRKEGQNVTLSCEQNLNHDAMYWYRQDPGQGLRLIYYSQIVNDFQKGDIAEGYSVSREKKESFPLTVTSAQKNPTAFYLCASTGRGGVSTEAFFGQGTRLTVV.